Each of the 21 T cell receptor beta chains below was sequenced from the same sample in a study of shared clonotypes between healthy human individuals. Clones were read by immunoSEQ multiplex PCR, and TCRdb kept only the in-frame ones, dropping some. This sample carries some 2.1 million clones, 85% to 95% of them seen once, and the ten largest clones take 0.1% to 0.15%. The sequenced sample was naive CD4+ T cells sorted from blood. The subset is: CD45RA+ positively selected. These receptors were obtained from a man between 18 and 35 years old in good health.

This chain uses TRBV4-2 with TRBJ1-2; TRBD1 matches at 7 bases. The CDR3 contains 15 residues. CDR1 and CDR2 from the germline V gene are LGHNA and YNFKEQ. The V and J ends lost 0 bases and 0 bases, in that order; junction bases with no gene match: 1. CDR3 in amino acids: CASSQEGQPNYGYTF. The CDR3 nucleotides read TGTGCCAGCAGCCAAGAGGGACAGCCTAACTATGGCTACACCTTC.

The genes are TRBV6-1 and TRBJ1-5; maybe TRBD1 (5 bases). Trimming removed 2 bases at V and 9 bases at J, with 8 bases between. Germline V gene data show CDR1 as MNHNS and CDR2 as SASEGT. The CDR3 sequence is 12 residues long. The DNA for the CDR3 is TGTGCCAGCAGTGAATATGGGGGGCCCCAGCATTTT. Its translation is CASSEYGGPQHF.

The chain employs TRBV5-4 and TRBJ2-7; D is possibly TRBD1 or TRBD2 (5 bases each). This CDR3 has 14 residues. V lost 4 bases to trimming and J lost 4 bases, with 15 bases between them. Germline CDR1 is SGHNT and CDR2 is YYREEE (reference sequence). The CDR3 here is CASSPGTEFYEQYF. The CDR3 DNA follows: TGTGCCAGCAGCCCCGGGACCGAGTTTTACGAGCAGTACTTC.

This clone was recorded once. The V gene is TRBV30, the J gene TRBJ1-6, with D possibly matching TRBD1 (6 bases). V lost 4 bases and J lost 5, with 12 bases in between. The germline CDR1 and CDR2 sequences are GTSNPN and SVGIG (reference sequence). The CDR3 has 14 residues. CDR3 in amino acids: CAWNTGSDNSPLHF. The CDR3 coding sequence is TGTGCCTGGAATACAGGGTCGGATAATTCACCCCTCCACTTT. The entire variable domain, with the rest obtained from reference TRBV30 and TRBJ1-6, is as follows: SQTIHQWPATLVQPVGSPLSLECTVEGTSNPNLYWYRQAAGRGLQLLFYSVGIGQISSEVPQNLSASRPQDRQFILSSKKLLLSDSGFYLCAWNTGSDNSPLHFGNGTRLTVT.

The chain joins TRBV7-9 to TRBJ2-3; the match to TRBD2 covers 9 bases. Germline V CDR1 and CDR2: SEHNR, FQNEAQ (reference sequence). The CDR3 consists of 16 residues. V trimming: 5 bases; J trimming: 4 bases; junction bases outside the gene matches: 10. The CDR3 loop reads CASSTLGAGGPDTQYF. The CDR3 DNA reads TGTGCCAGCAGCACCCTAGGAGCGGGGGGCCCAGATACGCAGTATTTT.

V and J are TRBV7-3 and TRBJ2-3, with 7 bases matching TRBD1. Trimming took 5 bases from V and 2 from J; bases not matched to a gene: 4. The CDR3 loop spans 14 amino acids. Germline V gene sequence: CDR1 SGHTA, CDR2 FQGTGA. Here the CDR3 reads CASSRQGLTDTQYF. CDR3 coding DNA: TGTGCCAGCAGCAGACAGGGCCTCACAGATACGCAGTATTTT.

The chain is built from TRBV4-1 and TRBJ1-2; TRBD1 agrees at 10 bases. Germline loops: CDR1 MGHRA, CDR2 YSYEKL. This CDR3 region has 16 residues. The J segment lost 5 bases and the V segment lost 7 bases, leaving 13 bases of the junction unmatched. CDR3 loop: CASTSTGTGVVYGYTF. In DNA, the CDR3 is TGCGCCAGCACCTCTACCGGGACAGGGGTAGTGTATGGCTACACCTTC.

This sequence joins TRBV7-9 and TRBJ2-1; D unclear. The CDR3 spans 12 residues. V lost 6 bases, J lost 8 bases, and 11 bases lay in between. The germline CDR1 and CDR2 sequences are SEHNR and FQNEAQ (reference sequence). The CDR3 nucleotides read TGTGCCAGCAGATCAATGGGCGATGAGCAGTTCTTC. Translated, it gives CASRSMGDEQFF.

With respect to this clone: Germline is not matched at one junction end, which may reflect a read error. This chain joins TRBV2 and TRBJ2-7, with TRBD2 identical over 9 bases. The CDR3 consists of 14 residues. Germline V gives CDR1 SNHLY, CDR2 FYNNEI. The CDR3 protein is CATSIAGVGYEQYF. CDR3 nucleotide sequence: TGTGCCACCAGTATAGCGGGAGTCGGATACGAGCAGTACTTC.

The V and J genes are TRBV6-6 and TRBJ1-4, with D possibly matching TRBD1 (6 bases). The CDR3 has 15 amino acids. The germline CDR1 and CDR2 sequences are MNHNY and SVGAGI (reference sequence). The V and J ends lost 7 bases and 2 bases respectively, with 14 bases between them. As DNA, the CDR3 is TGTGCCAGCAAGGAGGGGGGTAGGACTAATGAAAAACTGTTTTTT. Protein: CASKEGGRTNEKLFF.

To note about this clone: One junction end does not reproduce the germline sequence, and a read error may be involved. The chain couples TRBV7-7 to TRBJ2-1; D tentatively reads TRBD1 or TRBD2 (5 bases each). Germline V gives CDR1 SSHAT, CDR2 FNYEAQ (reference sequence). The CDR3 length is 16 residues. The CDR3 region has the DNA TGTGCTAGCAGCTTAATTAAAAGGGACGCCTACAATGAGCAGTTCTTC. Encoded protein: CASSLIKRDAYNEQFF.

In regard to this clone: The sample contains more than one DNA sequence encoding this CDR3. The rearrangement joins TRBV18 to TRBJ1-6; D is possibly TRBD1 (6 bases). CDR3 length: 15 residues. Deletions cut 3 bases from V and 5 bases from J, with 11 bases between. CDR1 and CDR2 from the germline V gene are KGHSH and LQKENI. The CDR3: CASSPTGQNNSPLHF. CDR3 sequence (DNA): TGTGCCAGCTCACCGACCGGACAGAATAATTCACCCCTCCACTTT. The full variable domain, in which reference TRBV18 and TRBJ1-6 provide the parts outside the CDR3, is NAGVMQNPRHLVRRRGQEARLRCSPMKGHSHVYWYRQLPEEGLKFMVYLQKENIIDESGMPKERFSAEFPKEGPSILRIQQVVRGDSAAYFCASSPTGQNNSPLHFGNGTRLTVT.

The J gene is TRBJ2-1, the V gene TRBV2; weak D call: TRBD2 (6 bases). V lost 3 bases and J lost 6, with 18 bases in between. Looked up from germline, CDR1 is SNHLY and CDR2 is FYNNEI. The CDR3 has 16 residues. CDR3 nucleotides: TGTGCCAGCAGTGAGGAGGGCGGGGTTCGTGTCAATGAGCAGTTCTTC. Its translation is CASSEEGGVRVNEQFF. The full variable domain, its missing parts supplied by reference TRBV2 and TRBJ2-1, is EPEVTQTPSHQVTQMGQEVILRCVPISNHLYFYWYRQILGQKVEFLVSFYNNEISEKSEIFDDQFSVERPDGSNFTLKIRSTKLEDSAMYFCASSEEGGVRVNEQFFGPGTRLTVL.

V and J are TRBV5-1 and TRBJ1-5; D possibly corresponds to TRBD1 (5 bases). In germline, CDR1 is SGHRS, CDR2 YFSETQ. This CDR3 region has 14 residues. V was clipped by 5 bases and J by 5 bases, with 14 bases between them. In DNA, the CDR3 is TGCGCCAGCAGTACGGGAGACAGCCATCAGCCCCAGCATTTT. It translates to CASSTGDSHQPQHF.

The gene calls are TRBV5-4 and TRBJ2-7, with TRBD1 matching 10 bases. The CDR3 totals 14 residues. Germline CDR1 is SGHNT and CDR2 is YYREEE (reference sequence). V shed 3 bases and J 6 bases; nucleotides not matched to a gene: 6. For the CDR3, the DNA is TGTGCCAGCAGCTGGGGACAGGGGCCCCGCGAGCAGTACTTC. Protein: CASSWGQGPREQYF. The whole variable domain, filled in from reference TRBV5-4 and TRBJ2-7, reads ETGVTQSPTHLIKTRGQQVTLRCSSQSGHNTVSWYQQALGQGPQFIFQYYREEENGRGNFPPRFSGLQFPNYSSELNVNALELDDSALYLCASSWGQGPREQYFGPGTRLTVT.

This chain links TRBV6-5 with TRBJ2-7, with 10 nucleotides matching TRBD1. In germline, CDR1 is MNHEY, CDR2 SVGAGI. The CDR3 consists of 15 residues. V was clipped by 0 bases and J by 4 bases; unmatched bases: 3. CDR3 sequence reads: CASSYSRDRGYEQYF. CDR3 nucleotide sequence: TGTGCCAGCAGTTACTCTCGGGACAGGGGATACGAGCAGTACTTC.

As DNA, the CDR3 is TGTGCCTGGAGTTTTGCGGGAGGAAGTATTGAGCAGTTCTTC. This encodes CAWSFAGGSIEQFF. The chain couples TRBV30 to TRBJ2-1, with TRBD2 matching over 8 bases. This CDR3 is built from 14 residues. J gave up 9 bases and V 2 bases, and 9 bases lay outside the gene matches. Germline assignment: CDR1 GTSNPN and CDR2 SVGIG (reference sequence).

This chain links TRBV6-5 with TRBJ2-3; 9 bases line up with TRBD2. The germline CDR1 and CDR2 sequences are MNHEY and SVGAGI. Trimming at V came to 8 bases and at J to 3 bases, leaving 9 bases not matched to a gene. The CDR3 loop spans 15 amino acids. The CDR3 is CASGRASGNTDTQYF. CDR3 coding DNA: TGTGCCAGCGGTCGCGCTAGCGGGAATACAGATACGCAGTATTTT.

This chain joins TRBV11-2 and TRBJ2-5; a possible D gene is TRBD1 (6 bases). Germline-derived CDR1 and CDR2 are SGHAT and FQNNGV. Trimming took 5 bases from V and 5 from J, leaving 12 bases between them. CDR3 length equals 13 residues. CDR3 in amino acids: CASSKQGLETQYF. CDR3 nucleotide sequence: TGTGCCAGCAGCAAACAGGGCCTGGAGACCCAGTACTTC.

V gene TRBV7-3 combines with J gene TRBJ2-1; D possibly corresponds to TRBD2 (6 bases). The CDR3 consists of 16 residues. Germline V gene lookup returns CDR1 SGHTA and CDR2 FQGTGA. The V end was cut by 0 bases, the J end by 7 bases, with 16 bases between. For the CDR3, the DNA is TGTGCCAGCAGCTTAACGGGTACGTCAGGGAGGAATGAGCAGTTCTTC. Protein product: CASSLTGTSGRNEQFF.

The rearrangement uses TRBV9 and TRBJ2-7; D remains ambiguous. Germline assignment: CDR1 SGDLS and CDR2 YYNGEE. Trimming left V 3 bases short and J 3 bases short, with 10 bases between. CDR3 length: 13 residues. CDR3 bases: TGTGCCAGCAGCGCCCGACCGGGCTACGAGCAGTACTTC. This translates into CASSARPGYEQYF.